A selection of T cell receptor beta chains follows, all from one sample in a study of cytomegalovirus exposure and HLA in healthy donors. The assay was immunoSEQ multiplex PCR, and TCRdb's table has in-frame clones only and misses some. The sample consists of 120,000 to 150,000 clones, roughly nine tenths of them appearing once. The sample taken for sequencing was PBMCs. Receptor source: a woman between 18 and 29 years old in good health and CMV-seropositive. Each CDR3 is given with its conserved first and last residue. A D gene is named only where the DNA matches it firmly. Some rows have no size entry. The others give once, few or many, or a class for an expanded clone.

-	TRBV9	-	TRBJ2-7	TGTGCCAGCAGCGTAGGGCAGGGGGGCTACGAGCAGTACTTC	CASSVGQGGYEQYF
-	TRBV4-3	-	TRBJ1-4	TGCGCCAGCAGCCAACGCCCCGGGGGAGGGACTAATGAAAAACTGTTTTTT	CASSQRPGGGTNEKLFF
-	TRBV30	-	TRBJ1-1	TGTGCCTGGAGTTCGGGACGGGGGATGGAAGCTTTCTTT	CAWSSGRGMEAFF
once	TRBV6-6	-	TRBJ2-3	TGTGCCAGCAGTTATGGGGCAGGCCTAGGGGATACGCAGTATTTT	CASSYGAGLGDTQYF
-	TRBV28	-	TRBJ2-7	TGTGCCAGCAGTCTCGCCTACGAGCAGTACTTC	CASSLAYEQYF
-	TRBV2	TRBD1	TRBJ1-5	TGTGCCAGAGGGACAGGCAGCAATCAGCCCCAGCATTTT	CARGTGSNQPQHF
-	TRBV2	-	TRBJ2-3	TGTGCCAGCAGTGAAGGGGTACAGAACACAGATACGCAGTATTTT	CASSEGVQNTDTQYF
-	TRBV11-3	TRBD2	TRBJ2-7	TGTGCCAGCAGCTTAGGGCTAGCGGGAGGGGACGAGCAGTACTTC	CASSLGLAGGDEQYF
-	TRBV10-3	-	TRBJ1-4	TGTGCCTCTTCATTTGGAGGAGGTGAAAAACTGTTTTTT	CASSFGGGEKLFF
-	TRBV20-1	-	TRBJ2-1	TGCAGTGCTACGAGGAATGAGCAGTTCTTC	CSATRNEQFF
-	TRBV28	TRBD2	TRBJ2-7	TGTGCCAGCAGGATCCGAGCGGGGCACTCCTACGAGCAGTACTTC	CASRIRAGHSYEQYF
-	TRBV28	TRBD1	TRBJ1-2	TGTGCCAGCAGTTTCAACATGGACAGGAGCTTC	CASSFNMDRSF
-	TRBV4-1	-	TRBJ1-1	TGCGCCAGCAGCCAAGACACGTTCGGGGGGGTGAACACTGAAGCTTTCTTT	CASSQDTFGGVNTEAFF
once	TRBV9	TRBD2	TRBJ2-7	TGTGCCAGCAGCCCTGGGACTAGCGTCCACGAGCAGTACTTC	CASSPGTSVHEQYF
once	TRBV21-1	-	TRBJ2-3	TGTGCCAGCAGCAAAGTTTCAGCGGGAGTTTCCACAGATACGCAGTATTTT	CASSKVSAGVSTDTQYF
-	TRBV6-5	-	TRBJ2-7	TGTGCCAGCAGACTACCCAGCTCCTACGAGCAGTACTTC	CASRLPSSYEQYF
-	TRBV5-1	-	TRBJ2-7	TGCGCCAGCAGCTTGACGGAGTCCTACGAGCAGTACTTC	CASSLTESYEQYF
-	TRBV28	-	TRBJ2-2	TGTGCCAGCAGTTTATGGGGTGGAGGCCTGGGCGGGGAGCTGTTTTTT	CASSLWGGGLGGELFF
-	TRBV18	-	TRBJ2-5	TGTGCCAGCTCACCACAGGGGCCCCAAGAGACCCAGTACTTC	CASSPQGPQETQYF
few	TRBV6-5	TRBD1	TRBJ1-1	TGTGCCAGCAGTTACTCAGCGGGACAGGGGACCACTGAAGCTTTCTTT	CASSYSAGQGTTEAFF
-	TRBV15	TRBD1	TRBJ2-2	TGTGCCACCAGCAGAGATGGGGACAGCAACACCGGGGAGCTGTTTTTT	CATSRDGDSNTGELFF
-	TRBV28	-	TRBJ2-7	TGTGCCAGCAGACTAGTATCTGGCGAGCAGTACTTC	CASRLVSGEQYF
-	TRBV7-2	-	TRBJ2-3	TGTGCCAGCAGCCTAGACATGAATACGCAGTATTTT	CASSLDMNTQYF
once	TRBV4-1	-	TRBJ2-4	TGCGCCAGCAGCCAAGATAGCGGCGGCGGGAAAAACATTCAGTACTTC	CASSQDSGGGKNIQYF
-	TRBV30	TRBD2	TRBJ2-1	TGTGCCTGGAGTATACCCCAAGCGGGAGGGCCCCATGAGCAGTTCTTC	CAWSIPQAGGPHEQFF
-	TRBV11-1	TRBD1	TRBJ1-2	TGTGCCAGCAGCTCAAGGACAGGGGTAGGCGGCTACACCTTC	CASSSRTGVGGYTF
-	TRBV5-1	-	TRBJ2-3	TGCGCCAGCAGCTTGCTCTCCAGGGAAAGAACAGATACGCAGTATTTT	CASSLLSRERTDTQYF
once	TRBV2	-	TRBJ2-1	TGTGCCAGCAGTAACTACCCCTACAATGAGCAGTTCTTC	CASSNYPYNEQFF
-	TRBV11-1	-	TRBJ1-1	TGTGCCAGCAGCTACCGGCAGGGCATGAACACTGAAGCTTTCTTT	CASSYRQGMNTEAFF
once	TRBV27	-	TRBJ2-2	TGTGCCAGCAGTCTCTCGGGGGGCTTCACCGGGGAGCTGTTTTTT	CASSLSGGFTGELFF
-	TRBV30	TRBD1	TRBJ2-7	TGTGCCTGGCTACCCAATGACAGGGGATGGTCCTACGAGCAGTACTTC	CAWLPNDRGWSYEQYF
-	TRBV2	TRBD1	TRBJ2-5	TGTGCCAGCAGCCTGGACAGGATCCAAGAGACCCAGTACTTC	CASSLDRIQETQYF
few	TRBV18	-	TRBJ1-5	TGTGCCAGCTCCCCCGACAGGAGTCAGCCCCAGCATTTT	CASSPDRSQPQHF
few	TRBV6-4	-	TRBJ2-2	TGTGCCAGCAGTGAGACAGAAACCGGGGAGCTGTTTTTT	CASSETETGELFF
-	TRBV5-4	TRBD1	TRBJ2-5	TGTGCCAGCAGCTCGAGGACAGGGGAAGAGACCCAGTACTTC	CASSSRTGEETQYF
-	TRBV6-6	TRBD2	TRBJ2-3	TGTGCCAGCAAGCGGGGGGCTAGCAAGAGCACAGATACGCAGTATTTT	CASKRGASKSTDTQYF
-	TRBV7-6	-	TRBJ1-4	TGTGCCAGCAGCTTAGTGGGTAGCGGTCAGAATGAAAAACTGTTTTTT	CASSLVGSGQNEKLFF
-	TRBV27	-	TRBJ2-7	TGTGCCAGCAGTTTATCGGGCGCCTACGAGCAGTACTTC	CASSLSGAYEQYF
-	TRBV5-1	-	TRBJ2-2	TGCGCCAGCAGCTTGGCCGAGCGAAAGAACACCGGGGAGCTGTTTTTT	CASSLAERKNTGELFF
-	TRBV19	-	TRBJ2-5	TGTGCCAGTAGTATCGTCAGGGAAGAGACCCAGTACTTC	CASSIVREETQYF
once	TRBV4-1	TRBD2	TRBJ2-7	TGCGCCAGCAGCCAAGAATTACTAGCGGGAGTAAGCGAGCAGTACTTC	CASSQELLAGVSEQYF
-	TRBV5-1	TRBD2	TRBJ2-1	TGCGCCAGCAGCTCTAGCGGGGGGAACAATGAGCAGTTCTTC	CASSSSGGNNEQFF
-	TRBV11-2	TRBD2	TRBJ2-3	TGTGCCAGCAGCAGCGGGAGCCGCACAGATACGCAGTATTTT	CASSSGSRTDTQYF
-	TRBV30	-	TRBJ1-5	TGTGCCTGGAGTGTAGGTACTTTGGGGGGGTACAGCAATCAGCCCCAGCATTTT	CAWSVGTLGGYSNQPQHF
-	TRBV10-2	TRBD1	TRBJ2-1	TGCGCCAGCAGTGCCGGGACAGGCACCTACAATGAGCAGTTCTTC	CASSAGTGTYNEQFF
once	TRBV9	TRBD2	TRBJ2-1	TGTGCCAGCAGCGCGCGGGAGGGCTGGGAGCAGTTCTTC	CASSAREGWEQFF